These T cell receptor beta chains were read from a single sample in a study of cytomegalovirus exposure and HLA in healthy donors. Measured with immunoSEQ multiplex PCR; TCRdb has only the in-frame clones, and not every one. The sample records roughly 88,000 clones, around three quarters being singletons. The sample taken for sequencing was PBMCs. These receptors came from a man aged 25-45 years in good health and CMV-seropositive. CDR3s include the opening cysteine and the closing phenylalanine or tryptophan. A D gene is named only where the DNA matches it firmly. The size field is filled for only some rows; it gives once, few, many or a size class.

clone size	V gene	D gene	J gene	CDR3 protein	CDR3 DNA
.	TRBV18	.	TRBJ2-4	CASGETENIQYF	TGTGCCAGCGGGGAGACGGAAAACATTCAGTACTTC
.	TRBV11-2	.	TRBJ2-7	CASSSGGSSYEQYF	TGTGCCAGCAGCTCGGGCGGGTCCTCCTACGAGCAGTACTTC
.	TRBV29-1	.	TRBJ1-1	CSVFPQGRAEAFF	TGCAGCGTGTTTCCCCAGGGTAGGGCTGAAGCTTTCTTT
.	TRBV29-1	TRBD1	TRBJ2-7	CSVGGQNSYEQYF	TGCAGCGTTGGGGGACAGAACTCCTACGAGCAGTACTTC
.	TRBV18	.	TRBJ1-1	CASSPTGLGNTEAFF	TGTGCCAGCTCACCAACGGGGTTGGGAAACACTGAAGCTTTCTTT
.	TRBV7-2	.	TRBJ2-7	CASSLASSPRTYEQYF	TGTGCCAGCAGCTTAGCTTCTTCTCCGAGAACCTACGAGCAGTACTTC
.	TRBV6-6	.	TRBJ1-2	CASNPGAANGYTF	TGTGCCAGCAACCCAGGGGCTGCTAATGGCTACACCTTC
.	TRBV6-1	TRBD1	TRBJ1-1	CASIKGGQVPEAFF	TGTGCCAGCATCAAAGGGGGACAGGTACCTGAAGCTTTCTTT
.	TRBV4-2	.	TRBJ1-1	CASSQDATLEAFF	TGTGCCAGCAGCCAAGACGCTACTCTTGAAGCTTTCTTT
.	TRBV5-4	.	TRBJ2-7	CASSLGLSLYEQYF	TGTGCCAGCAGCTTGGGACTATCCCTCTACGAGCAGTACTTC
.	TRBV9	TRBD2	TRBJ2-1	CASSVDGGLAGVREQFF	TGTGCCAGCAGCGTAGACGGGGGACTAGCGGGAGTCCGGGAGCAGTTCTTC
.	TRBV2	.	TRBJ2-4	CASRGTSAKNIQYF	TGTGCCAGCAGGGGGACATCGGCCAAAAACATTCAGTACTTC
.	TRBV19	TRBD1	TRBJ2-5	CASSTRTGREGTQYF	TGTGCCAGTAGTACTCGGACAGGTAGAGAGGGGACCCAGTACTTC
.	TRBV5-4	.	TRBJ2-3	CASSVGSSRKLPDTQYF	TGTGCCAGCAGTGTGGGGAGTTCGAGAAAACTGCCAGATACGCAGTATTTT
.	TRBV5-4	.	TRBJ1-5	CASSRGGSGQPQHF	TGTGCCAGCAGCCGGGGGGGGTCGGGTCAGCCCCAGCATTTT
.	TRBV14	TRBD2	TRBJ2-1	CASRTSGGSNEQFF	TGTGCCAGCAGGACTAGCGGGGGCTCCAATGAGCAGTTCTTC
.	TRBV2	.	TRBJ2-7	CASSEGLPEGQYF	TGTGCCAGCAGCGAAGGCCTACCCGAGGGGCAGTACTTC
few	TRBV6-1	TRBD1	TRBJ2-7	CASSRQGWAYEQYF	TGTGCCAGCAGCCGACAGGGTTGGGCCTACGAGCAGTACTTC
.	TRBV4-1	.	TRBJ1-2	CASSQSRATGGYGYTF	TGCGCCAGCAGCCAATCGAGGGCGACCGGCGGCTATGGCTACACCTTC
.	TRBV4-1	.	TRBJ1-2	CASSQAGGGTGTF	TGCGCCAGCAGCCAAGCCGGCGGGGGGACGGGCACCTTC
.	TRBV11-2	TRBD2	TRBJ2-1	CASSFGGGPNEQFF	TGTGCCAGCAGCTTCGGGGGGGGGCCTAATGAGCAGTTCTTC
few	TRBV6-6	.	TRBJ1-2	CASSYGENYGYTF	TGTGCCAGCAGTTACGGGGAGAACTATGGCTACACCTTC
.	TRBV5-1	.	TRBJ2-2	CASSLDPGSGELFF	TGCGCCAGCAGCCTCGACCCGGGGTCCGGGGAGCTGTTTTTT
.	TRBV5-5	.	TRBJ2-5	CASSPGHDQETQYF	TGTGCCAGCAGCCCGGGACACGACCAAGAGACCCAGTACTTC
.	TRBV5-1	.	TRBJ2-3	CASSLGQETDTQYF	TGCGCCAGCAGCTTGGGACAGGAAACAGATACGCAGTATTTT
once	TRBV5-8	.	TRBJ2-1	CASSLAVGYNEQFF	TGTGCCAGCAGCTTGGCGGTCGGGTACAATGAGCAGTTCTTC
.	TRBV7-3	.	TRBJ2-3	CASSSFRDSGDHTQYF	TGTGCCAGCAGCTCCTTCAGGGACTCGGGTGATCATACGCAGTATTTT
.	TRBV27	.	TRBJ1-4	CAGSPTKIRNEKLFF	TGTGCCGGCAGTCCCACAAAAATCAGAAATGAAAAACTGTTTTTT
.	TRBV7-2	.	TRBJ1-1	CASSLSRRGNTEAFF	TGTGCCAGCAGCTTATCACGACGGGGGAACACTGAAGCTTTCTTT
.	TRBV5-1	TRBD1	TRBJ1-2	CASSLSGQDYGYTF	TGCGCCAGCAGCTTAAGTGGACAGGATTATGGCTACACCTTC
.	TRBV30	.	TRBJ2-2	CAWSVRDRSTGELFF	TGTGCCTGGAGTGTCCGAGACAGGTCCACCGGGGAGCTGTTTTTT
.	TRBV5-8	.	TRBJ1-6	CASQRDRNSPLHF	TGTGCCAGCCAGAGAGACAGAAATTCACCCCTCCACTTT
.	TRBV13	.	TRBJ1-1	CASSFRNTEAFF	TGTGCCAGCAGCTTTCGGAACACTGAAGCTTTCTTT
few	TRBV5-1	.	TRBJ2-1	CASSLSLLNEQFF	TGCGCCAGCAGCTTGTCGTTGTTGAATGAGCAGTTCTTC
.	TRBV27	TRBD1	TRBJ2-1	CASSLVGQGISEQFF	TGTGCCAGCAGTTTAGTTGGACAGGGAATAAGTGAGCAGTTCTTC
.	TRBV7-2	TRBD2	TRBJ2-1	CASSGPRDYLYNEQFF	TGTGCCAGCAGCGGACCCCGGGACTATCTATACAATGAGCAGTTCTTC
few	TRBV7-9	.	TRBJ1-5	CSSSLVKEAPQHF	TGTTCCAGCAGCTTAGTGAAGGAGGCGCCCCAGCATTTT
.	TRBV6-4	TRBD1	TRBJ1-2	CASSDSSRQGVRGYTF	TGTGCCAGCAGTGACTCCTCCCGACAGGGAGTGAGGGGCTACACCTTC
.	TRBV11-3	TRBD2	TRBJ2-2	CASSPTSRGGSTGELFF	TGTGCCAGCAGTCCAACTAGCCGGGGGGGCAGCACCGGGGAGCTGTTTTTT
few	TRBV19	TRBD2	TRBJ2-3	CASSMVAGGPKDTQYF	TGTGCCAGTAGTATGGTTGCGGGGGGCCCGAAAGATACGCAGTATTTT
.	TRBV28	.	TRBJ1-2	CASSSRDTKIANYGYTF	TGTGCCAGCAGTTCTCGGGACACTAAGATAGCTAACTATGGCTACACCTTC
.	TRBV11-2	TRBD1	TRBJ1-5	CASSLESPGQGRMLPQHF	TGTGCCAGCAGCTTAGAATCGCCGGGACAGGGTCGGATGTTGCCCCAGCATTTT
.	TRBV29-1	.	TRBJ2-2	CSVAGQGWGGELFF	TGCAGCGTGGCAGGGCAGGGGTGGGGCGGGGAGCTGTTTTTT
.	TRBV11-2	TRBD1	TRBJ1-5	CASSPGTGVQPQHF	TGTGCCAGCAGCCCCGGGACAGGGGTCCAGCCCCAGCATTTT
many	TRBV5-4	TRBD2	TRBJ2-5	CASSLGETSGRGETQYF	TGTGCCAGCAGCTTGGGGGAGACTAGCGGGAGAGGGGAGACCCAGTACTTC
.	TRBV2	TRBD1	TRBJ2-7	CASSTPDRGRVEQYF	TGTGCCAGCAGTACCCCGGACAGGGGGCGCGTCGAGCAGTACTTC
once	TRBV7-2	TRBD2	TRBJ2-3	CASSSEAGGIRNTDTQYF	TGTGCCAGCAGCTCCGAGGCGGGAGGGATACGAAACACAGATACGCAGTATTTT
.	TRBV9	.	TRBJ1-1	CASSVTDTEAFF	TGTGCCAGCAGCGTAACGGACACTGAAGCTTTCTTT
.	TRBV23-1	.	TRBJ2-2	CASSQSRGKGNTGELFF	TGCGCCAGCAGTCAATCCCGGGGAAAGGGGAACACCGGGGAGCTGTTTTTT
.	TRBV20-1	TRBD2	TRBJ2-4	CSGGGKNIQYF	TGCAGTGGGGGGGGCAAAAACATTCAGTACTTC
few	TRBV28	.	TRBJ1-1	CASSAIEGTEAFF	TGTGCCAGCAGTGCCATCGAGGGCACTGAAGCTTTCTTT
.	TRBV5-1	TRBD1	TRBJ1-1	CASSLLGTGMSEAFF	TGCGCCAGCAGCTTACTGGGGACAGGGATGTCTGAAGCTTTCTTT
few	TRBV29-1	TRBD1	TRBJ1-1	CSATTGGAEAFF	TGCAGCGCTACGACAGGGGGGGCTGAAGCTTTCTTT
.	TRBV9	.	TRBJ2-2	CASSVTQGPNTGELFF	TGTGCCAGCAGCGTTACACAGGGTCCGAACACCGGGGAGCTGTTTTTT
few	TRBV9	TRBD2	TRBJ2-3	CASSVSGSNTDTQYF	TGTGCCAGCAGCGTTAGCGGGAGCAACACAGATACGCAGTATTTT
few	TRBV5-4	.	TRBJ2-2	CASTRDENTGELFF	TGTGCCAGCACGCGGGACGAAAACACCGGGGAGCTGTTTTTT
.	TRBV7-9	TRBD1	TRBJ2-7	CASSPGTGVGIYEQYF	TGTGCCAGCAGCCCGGGGACAGGGGTTGGAATCTACGAGCAGTACTTC
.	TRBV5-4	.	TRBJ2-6	CASSFSSGANVLTF	TGTGCCAGCAGCTTCAGCTCTGGGGCCAACGTCCTGACTTTC
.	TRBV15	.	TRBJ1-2	CATSRGFGTLNYGYTF	TGTGCCACCAGCAGAGGGTTCGGGACACTCAACTATGGCTACACCTTC
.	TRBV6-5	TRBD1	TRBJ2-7	CASSYSGTGVYEQYF	TGTGCCAGCAGTTACTCCGGGACAGGGGTATACGAGCAGTACTTC